This T cell receptor beta chain was found in a study of cytomegalovirus exposure and HLA in healthy donors. The V and J ends lost 5 bases and 0 bases, in that order; junction bases with no gene match: 6. In germline, CDR1 is MDHEN, CDR2 SYDVKM. The CDR3 consists of 15 residues. Findings of the study overall: In a later analysis, HLA-associated TCR beta chains were more clonally expanded than equally common others.

This PCR relied on a set of 60 Vbeta primers and 13 Jbeta primers. Profiled with immunoSEQ multiplex PCR; TCRdb holds only in-frame clones, not every one. Its listing shows 65,000 to 95,000 clones. Details on this clone: The antigen is undetermined.

The receptor was isolated from a woman in her sixties in good health and CMV-seronegative. The chain recombines TRBV28 with TRBJ1-1; TRBD1 agrees at 7 bases. Sequencing input: PBMCs. The CDR3 sequence: CASSPFTGVNTEAFF. Here the CDR3 DNA reads TGTGCCAGCAGTCCCTTTACAGGGGTGAACACTGAAGCTTTCTTT.